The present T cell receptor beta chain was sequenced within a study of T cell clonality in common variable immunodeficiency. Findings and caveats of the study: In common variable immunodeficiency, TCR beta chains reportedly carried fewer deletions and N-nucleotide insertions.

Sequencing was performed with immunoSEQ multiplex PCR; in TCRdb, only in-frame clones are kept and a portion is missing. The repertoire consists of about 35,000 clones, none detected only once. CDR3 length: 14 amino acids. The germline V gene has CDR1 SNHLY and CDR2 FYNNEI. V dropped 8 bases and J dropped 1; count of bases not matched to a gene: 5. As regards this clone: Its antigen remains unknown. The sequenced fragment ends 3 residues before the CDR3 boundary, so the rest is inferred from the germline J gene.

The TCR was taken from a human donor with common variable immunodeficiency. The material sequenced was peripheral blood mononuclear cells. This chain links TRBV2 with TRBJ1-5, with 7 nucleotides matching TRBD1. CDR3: CASCRDSSNQPQHF. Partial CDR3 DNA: TGTGCCAGCTGCCGGGACAGCAGCAATCAGCCC.